This entry lists 7 T cell receptor beta chains sequenced from one sample in a study of blood T cell repertoires in COVID-19. TCRdb keeps only in-frame clones here, not all; method: immunoSEQ multiplex PCR. This sample has more than 85,000 clones, with approximately 65% found just once. The source material was peripheral blood. The origin of the receptors is a woman aged 60 to 75 with acute or convalescent COVID-19.

This clone was detected ten times or more. The chain employs TRBV18 and TRBJ1-1; TRBD1 matches at 11 bases. Germline V CDR1 and CDR2: KGHSH, LQKENI. CDR3 length: 14 residues. Trimming cost V 5 bases and J 4 bases; bases outside gene matches: 3. The CDR3 loop reads CASSSGQGATEAFF. CDR3 DNA: TGTGCCAGCTCATCAGGACAGGGGGCCACTGAAGCTTTCTTT.

This clone was picked up a small number of times. The chain combines TRBV5-1 with TRBJ2-5, with 12 bases identical to TRBD2. The length of the CDR3 is 16 residues. Germline CDR1 SGHRS, CDR2 YFSETQ. The J segment lost 2 bases and the V segment lost 2 bases, leaving 4 bases of the junction unmatched. The CDR3: CASSLASGGEQETQYF. The CDR3 nucleotides are TGCGCCAGCAGCTTAGCTAGCGGGGGGGAACAAGAGACCCAGTACTTC.

The chain employs TRBV28 and TRBJ2-2; D is unclear. This CDR3 has 15 amino acids. Trimming took off 3 bases at V and 6 bases at J, with 14 bases between the two ends. Germline lookup yields CDR1 MDHEN and CDR2 SYDVKM. The CDR3 DNA reads TGTGCCAGCAGTTTGATAGCCGGTCTTCCCGGGGAGCTGTTTTTT. As protein: CASSLIAGLPGELFF.

CDR3 region: CASSARDSYEQYF. The CDR3 coding sequence is TGTGCCAGCAGCGCTCGAGATTCCTACGAGCAGTACTTC. This chain connects TRBV7-9 to TRBJ2-7; D gene ambiguous. CDR1 SEHNR and CDR2 FQNEAQ come from the germline V gene (reference sequence). This CDR3 comprises 13 residues. V shed 5 bases and J shed 1 base, with 9 bases lying between them.

Only a few counts were recorded for this clone. The chain uses TRBV2 and TRBJ1-5; 7 bases map to TRBD1. V dropped 3 bases and J dropped 5; count of bases not matched to a gene: 10. The CDR3 sequence is 16 residues long. Germline V gives CDR1 SNHLY, CDR2 FYNNEI. CDR3 residues: CASSERGQVWYQPQHF. CDR3 in DNA: TGTGCCAGCAGTGAGAGGGGGCAGGTATGGTATCAGCCCCAGCATTTT.

This clone has only a few counts. This rearrangement joins TRBV12-3 or TRBV12-4 to TRBJ1-1; D is perhaps TRBD1 (6 bases). V dropped 5 bases and J dropped 4 bases, with 8 bases sitting between them. CDR3 length equals 12 residues. Written as DNA, the CDR3 is TGTGCCAGCAGTACACAGGGCACTGAAGCTTTCTTT. Protein: CASSTQGTEAFF.

The sample holds a few counts of this clone. The chain combines TRBV7-8 with TRBJ2-5; TRBD2 matches 11 bases. Germline V gene sequence: CDR1 SGHVS, CDR2 FQNEAQ. The J segment lost 5 bases and the V segment lost 4 bases, leaving 12 bases of the junction unmatched. CDR3 size: 17 residues. CDR3 region: CASSSGLLAGGHETQYF. Here the CDR3 DNA reads TGTGCCAGCAGCTCAGGATTATTAGCGGGGGGGCATGAGACCCAGTACTTC.